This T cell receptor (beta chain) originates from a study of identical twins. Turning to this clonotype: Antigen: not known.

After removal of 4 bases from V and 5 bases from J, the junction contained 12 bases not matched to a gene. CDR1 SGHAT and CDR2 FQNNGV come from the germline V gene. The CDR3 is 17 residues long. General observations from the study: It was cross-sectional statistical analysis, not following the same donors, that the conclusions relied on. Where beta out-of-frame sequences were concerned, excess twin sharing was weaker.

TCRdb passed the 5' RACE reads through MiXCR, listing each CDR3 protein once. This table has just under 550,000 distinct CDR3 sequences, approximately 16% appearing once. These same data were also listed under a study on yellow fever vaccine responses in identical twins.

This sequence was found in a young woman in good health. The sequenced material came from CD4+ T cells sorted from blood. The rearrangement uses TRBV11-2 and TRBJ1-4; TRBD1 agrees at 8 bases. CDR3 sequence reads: CASSSGQGGGGNEKLFF. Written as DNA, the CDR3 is TGTGCCAGCAGCTCCGGACAGGGAGGAGGGGGCAATGAAAAACTGTTTTTT.